Below are 23 T cell receptor beta chains sequenced from a single sample in a study of cytomegalovirus exposure and HLA in healthy donors. Primers included in the PCR were 60 Vbeta and 13 Jbeta primers. The repertoire was sequenced with immunoSEQ multiplex PCR; TCRdb's copy has only in-frame clones and lacks some. Here the sample spans more than 140,000 clones, approximately 84% being singletons. Sequenced sample: PBMCs. The receptor source for this set is a woman in her thirties or forties in good health and CMV-seronegative.

This chain connects TRBV18 to TRBJ2-5; 9 positions agree with TRBD1. The CDR3 runs to 14 residues. From germline, CDR1 is KGHSH and CDR2 LQKENI. V trimming: 6 bases; J trimming: 2 bases; junction bases outside the gene matches: 4. The CDR3 spells CASSGQGLQETQYF. Written as DNA, the CDR3 is TGTGCCAGCTCCGGACAGGGGTTGCAAGAGACCCAGTACTTC.

This chain joins TRBV5-6 and TRBJ1-5; TRBD1 matches at 8 bases. This CDR3 is 15 amino acids long. The trim removed 0 bases at V and 4 bases at J, leaving 3 bases unmatched. The germline V gene encodes CDR1 SGHDT and CDR2 YYEEEE. The CDR3 protein is CASSLGTGWNQPQHF. The DNA of the CDR3 is TGTGCCAGCAGCTTGGGGACAGGGTGGAATCAGCCCCAGCATTTT.

This chain joins TRBV10-3 and TRBJ2-2; TRBD1 is a possible D gene (6 bases). In germline, CDR1 is ENHRY, CDR2 SYGVKD. The V end was cut by 4 bases, the J end by 6 bases, with 21 bases between. This CDR3 is built from 17 residues. The CDR3 sequence is CAISVDDMRGISGELFF. Written as DNA, the CDR3 is TGTGCCATCAGTGTGGACGACATGAGGGGGATTTCCGGGGAGCTGTTTTTT.

The J gene is TRBJ1-1, the V gene TRBV10-1, with a possible D match to TRBD1 (5 bases). Trimming pared 0 bases from V and 12 bases from J, leaving 14 bases between. There are 13 residues in the CDR3. Germline V CDR1 and CDR2: WNHNN, SYGVQD (reference sequence). The CDR3 here is CASSESVRAETFF. The CDR3 DNA reads TGCGCCAGCAGTGAGTCGGTCAGGGCTGAGACTTTCTTT.

This clone occurred a few times. The gene calls are TRBV20-1 and TRBJ2-5; no firm D call. The DNA end is more similar to TRBJ2-7, so the J call may be wrong. This CDR3 has 11 residues. Germline-derived CDR1 and CDR2 are DFQATT and SNEGSKA (reference sequence). The CDR3, as DNA: TGCAGTGTTACTACAAACTACGAGCAGTACTTC. Its translation: CSVTTNYEQYF.

This clone was found once. The chain carries TRBV15 and TRBJ2-3, with 9 bases fitting TRBD1. Unmatched junction bases numbered 5, after V lost 5 bases and J lost 5 bases. Germline loops: CDR1 LNHNV, CDR2 YYDKDF (reference sequence). The CDR3 is 14 residues long. CDR3 protein: CATSAGQGGDTQYF. DNA of the CDR3: TGTGCCACCAGCGCGGGACAGGGCGGAGATACGCAGTATTTT. The entire variable domain, with the rest obtained from reference TRBV15 and TRBJ2-3, is as follows: DAMVIQNPRYQVTQFGKPVTLSCSQTLNHNVMYWYQQKSSQAPKLLFHYYDKDFNNEADTPDNFQSRRPNTSFCFLDIRSPGLGDTAMYLCATSAGQGGDTQYFGPGTRLTVL.

The V and J genes are TRBV27 and TRBJ1-1, with no clear D. Germline-derived CDR1 and CDR2 are MNHEY and SMNVEV (reference sequence). The CDR3 runs 17 residues. Trimming pared 4 bases from V and 4 bases from J, leaving 22 bases between. The CDR3 here is CASSYSSGLPFSTEAFF. As DNA, the CDR3 is TGTGCCAGCAGTTATTCCTCTGGCCTGCCCTTCTCCACTGAAGCTTTCTTT.

V gene TRBV29-1 combines with J gene TRBJ2-3; 10 positions match TRBD2. The V segment lost 6 bases and the J segment 2 bases; nucleotides outside the gene matches: 5. Per germline, CDR1 SQVTM and CDR2 ANQGSEA. The CDR3 covers 14 residues. CDR3 in DNA: TGCAGCGTCTCTAGCGGGAGCATCACAGATACGCAGTATTTT. Protein sequence: CSVSSGSITDTQYF.

The rearrangement joins TRBV19 to TRBJ1-3, with D hard to call. The CDR3 contains 15 residues. V lost 4 bases and J 0 bases, leaving 10 bases between the germline ends. Germline values: CDR1 LNHDA, CDR2 SQIVND (reference sequence). This CDR3 reads CASSRSENSGNTIYF. In nucleotides, the CDR3 is TGTGCCAGTAGTAGAAGCGAAAACTCTGGAAACACCATATATTTT.

This chain links TRBV28 with TRBJ1-5; D ambiguous. This CDR3 has 16 residues. Germline CDR1 is MDHEN and CDR2 is SYDVKM. Trimming took 6 bases from V and 1 from J, leaving 16 bases between them. CDR3 protein: CASSLPREWSNQPQHF. The DNA of the CDR3 is TGTGCCAGCAGCCTCCCCCGGGAGTGGAGCAATCAGCCCCAGCATTTT. The full variable domain, in which reference TRBV28 and TRBJ1-5 provide the parts outside the CDR3, is DVKVTQSSRYLVKRTGEKVFLECVQDMDHENMFWYRQDPGLGLRLIYFSYDVKMKEKGDIPEGYSVSREKKERFSLILESASTNQTSMYLCASSLPREWSNQPQHFGDGTRLSIL.

The chain employs TRBV5-8 and TRBJ2-7; possible D gene TRBD2, 6 bases. The germline V gene has CDR1 SGHTS and CDR2 YDEGEE. Trimming removed 0 bases from V and 5 bases from J, with 15 bases in between. This CDR3 has 15 amino acids. This chain's CDR3 is CASSLGSDYVDEQYF. The CDR3 DNA sequence: TGTGCCAGCAGCTTGGGGTCGGACTACGTCGACGAGCAGTACTTC.

The rearrangement links TRBV7-9 to TRBJ2-7, with D uncertain. Trimming left V 8 bases short and J 7 bases short, with 15 bases between. The CDR3 loop spans 12 amino acids. CDR1 and CDR2 (germline): SEHNR, FQNEAQ (reference sequence). The CDR3 loop reads CASAAAAQEQYF. In DNA, the CDR3 is TGTGCCAGCGCCGCGGCGGCTCAAGAGCAGTACTTC.

This clone showed up just a few times. V is TRBV5-4 and J is TRBJ2-7; 7 bases line up with TRBD1. Germline V CDR1 and CDR2: SGHNT, YYREEE (reference sequence). The V segment lost 0 bases and the J segment 3 bases; nucleotides outside the gene matches: 3. This CDR3 region has 14 residues. CDR3: CASSLAGTDYEQYF. The CDR3 DNA sequence: TGTGCCAGCAGCTTGGCCGGGACAGACTACGAGCAGTACTTC.

This clone was seen only once. The V call is TRBV5-4, the J call TRBJ2-5; 8 nucleotides agree with TRBD1. V lost 0 bases and J lost 5; bases outside the gene matches: 6. The CDR3 extends over 15 amino acids. Germline loops: CDR1 SGHNT, CDR2 YYREEE (reference sequence). The CDR3 DNA reads TGTGCCAGCAGCTTGGATCAGGGGGCCCACGAGACCCAGTACTTC. It encodes CASSLDQGAHETQYF.

This clone has a single count. DNA of the CDR3: TGTGCCAGCAGCACGGGGGGGTGGACAGGTACCGGGGAGCTGTTTTTT. Protein: CASSTGGWTGTGELFF. This sequence joins TRBV7-2 and TRBJ2-2, with D possibly matching TRBD2 (8 bases). The ends were cut back, 5 bases at V and 5 bases at J, with 18 bases in the middle. Per the germline V gene, CDR1 is SGHTA and CDR2 is FQGNSA. The CDR3 loop spans 16 amino acids.

The chain recombines TRBV4-3 with TRBJ2-7, with TRBD2 matching 8 bases. V shed 5 bases and J 0 bases; nucleotides not matched to a gene: 6. The CDR3 is 15 residues long. Germline V gives CDR1 LGHNA, CDR2 YSLEER. The DNA of the CDR3 is TGCGCCAGCAGCGCCGGGACTAGGAGCTCCTACGAGCAGTACTTC. Translation: CASSAGTRSSYEQYF.

This clone was observed once. The chain carries TRBV7-2 and TRBJ1-3; unclear D gene. The CDR3 has 13 residues. V lost 5 bases to trimming and J lost 4 bases, with 9 bases between them. CDR1 is SGHTA and CDR2 is FQGNSA in the germline V gene. The CDR3 is CASSPKSGNTIYF. CDR3 coding DNA: TGTGCCAGCAGCCCTAAGTCGGGAAACACCATATATTTT.

This rearrangement joins TRBV6-5 to TRBJ2-7, with D possibly matching TRBD1 (6 bases). Looked up from germline, CDR1 is MNHEY and CDR2 is SVGAGI. Trimming pared 8 bases from V and 7 bases from J, leaving 18 bases between. The CDR3 totals 13 residues. The CDR3 DNA is TGTGCCAGCTCTGGGACAAGGTCAGCGGAGCAGTACTTC. This encodes CASSGTRSAEQYF.

The table lists this clone with a count of one. This chain joins TRBV7-2 and TRBJ2-5, with D perhaps matching TRBD2 (5 bases). V gave up 4 bases and J gave up 1 base, with 10 bases separating them. CDR3 length: 14 residues. CDR1 is SGHTA and CDR2 is FQGNSA in the germline V gene. The CDR3: CASSWGATQETQYF. CDR3 nucleotide sequence: TGTGCCAGCAGCTGGGGAGCGACCCAAGAGACCCAGTACTTC.

This rearrangement joins TRBV9 to TRBJ2-7; 8 bases match TRBD2. The CDR3 has 15 amino acids. Per the germline V gene, CDR1 is SGDLS and CDR2 is YYNGEE. V lost 6 bases to trimming and J lost 0 bases; unmatched junction nucleotides: 8. This chain's CDR3 is CASTPGGGYSYEQYF. The CDR3 DNA follows: TGTGCCAGCACCCCGGGGGGGGGCTACTCCTACGAGCAGTACTTC. Full variable domain (remainder filled in from reference TRBV9 and TRBJ2-7): DSGVTQTPKHLITATGQRVTLRCSPRSGDLSVYWYQQSLDQGLQFLIQYYNGEERAKGNILERFSAQQFPDLHSELNLSSLELGDSALYFCASTPGGGYSYEQYFGPGTRLTVT.

The CDR3 coding sequence is TGTGCCAGCAGCTCCGTGGGCCCACACACAGATACGCAGTATTTT. As protein: CASSSVGPHTDTQYF. The chain recombines TRBV13 with TRBJ2-3; no definite D call. The V gene's germline CDR1 is PRHDT and CDR2 FYEKMQ (reference sequence). V lost 4 bases to trimming and J lost 2 bases, with 13 bases between them. The CDR3 has 15 residues.

V is TRBV14 and J is TRBJ2-1; 7 nucleotides match TRBD2. Germline CDR1 is SGHDN and CDR2 is FVKESK. The CDR3 spans 17 residues. V lost 4 bases, J lost 6 bases, and 15 bases stayed unmatched. DNA for the CDR3: TGTGCCAGCAGCCGCGGGGGAAGGGCGGGAGCCGGCAATGAGCAGTTCTTC. Protein: CASSRGGRAGAGNEQFF.

The chain employs TRBV27 and TRBJ2-7; 12 nucleotides match TRBD1. V lost 7 bases, J lost 5 bases, and 6 bases stayed unmatched. This CDR3 has 14 amino acids. Germline V CDR1 and CDR2: MNHEY, SMNVEV (reference sequence). CDR3 sequence: CASTLGTGGHEQYF. Here the CDR3 DNA reads TGTGCCAGCACCCTGGGGACAGGGGGCCACGAGCAGTACTTC.